Each of the 22 T cell receptor beta chains below was sequenced from the same sample in a study of blood T cell repertoires in COVID-19. TCRdb's copy holds only in-frame clones and misses some; the assay was immunoSEQ multiplex PCR. The sample has some 200,000 clones, 80% seen once. Sequenced material: PBMCs or T cells enriched from blood (not recorded which). These receptors were obtained from a woman between 40 and 55 years old with acute COVID-19.

V usage is TRBV30 and J usage is TRBJ2-7; D is perhaps TRBD1 (5 bases). The CDR3 runs to 12 residues. Germline V gene data show CDR1 as GTSNPN and CDR2 as SVGIG (reference sequence). The ends were cut back, 8 bases at V and 0 bases at J, with 11 bases in the middle. The CDR3 loop reads CAGGAVSYEQYF. In DNA, the CDR3 is TGTGCCGGTGGGGCAGTCTCCTACGAGCAGTACTTC.

The V call is TRBV5-6, the J call TRBJ1-2; 10 nucleotides match TRBD1. V was clipped by 9 bases and J by 8 bases; unmatched bases: 7. CDR3 size: 12 residues. In germline, CDR1 is SGHDT, CDR2 YYEEEE. CDR3 protein: CATATGGVGYTF. The CDR3 DNA reads TGTGCCACCGCGACAGGGGGCGTCGGCTACACCTTC.

The CDR3 region is CASSTGTGDHEQYF. In DNA form, the CDR3 reads TGTGCCAGCAGCACCGGGACAGGGGACCACGAGCAGTACTTC. The chain combines TRBV7-2 with TRBJ2-7, with 10 positions matching TRBD1. Trimming cost V 5 bases and J 5 bases; bases outside gene matches: 6. Germline CDR1 and CDR2: SGHTA and FQGNSA. The length of the CDR3 is 14 residues.

The chain combines TRBV6-2 or TRBV6-3 with TRBJ2-7; TRBD1 matches at 8 bases. There are 16 residues in the CDR3. J was trimmed by 0 bases and V by 4 bases; bases with no gene match: 8. Germline CDR1 is MNHEY and CDR2 is SVGEGT. The CDR3 DNA reads TGTGCCAGCAGTTCAATTCCCGGGACAGGCTCCTACGAGCAGTACTTC. Translated, it gives CASSSIPGTGSYEQYF.

V is TRBV29-1 and J is TRBJ2-7; D is undetermined. This CDR3 region has 10 residues. Germline CDR1 and CDR2: SQVTM and ANQGSEA. V gave up 5 bases and J gave up 7 bases, with 9 bases separating them. CDR3 protein: CSVRVGEQYF. DNA of the CDR3: TGCAGCGTTCGGGTTGGGGAGCAGTACTTC.

This clone came up many times. V gene TRBV2 combines with J gene TRBJ2-1, with D possibly being TRBD2 (6 bases). Per the germline V gene, CDR1 is SNHLY and CDR2 is FYNNEI. The V and J ends lost 7 bases and 3 bases respectively, with 10 bases between them. The CDR3 sequence is 13 residues long. CDR3 DNA: TGTGCCAGCATGGAGGGGATCTACAATGAGCAGTTCTTC. Translated, it gives CASMEGIYNEQFF. The full variable domain, its missing parts supplied by reference TRBV2 and TRBJ2-1, is EPEVTQTPSHQVTQMGQEVILRCVPISNHLYFYWYRQILGQKVEFLVSFYNNEISEKSEIFDDQFSVERPDGSNFTLKIRSTKLEDSAMYFCASMEGIYNEQFFGPGTRLTVL.

V is TRBV4-3 and J is TRBJ1-5; D not certain. CDR1 is LGHNA, CDR2 YSLEER, per germline. This CDR3 has 15 residues. V was clipped by 0 bases and J by 5 bases, with 11 bases between them. The CDR3 sequence is CASSQDRGIHQPQHF. The CDR3 coding sequence is TGCGCCAGCAGCCAAGACAGAGGGATCCATCAGCCCCAGCATTTT.

This clone occurred a few times. The rearrangement joins TRBV2 to TRBJ1-1; the D is unclear. The V and J ends lost 1 base and 1 base respectively, with 7 bases between them. There are 14 residues in the CDR3. Germline CDR1 SNHLY, CDR2 FYNNEI. The CDR3 region is CASSEGGGNTEAFF. In nucleotides, the CDR3 is TGTGCCAGCAGTGAAGGGGGAGGGAACACTGAAGCTTTCTTT.

The V call is TRBV5-1, the J call TRBJ1-2, with TRBD1 matching over 9 bases. The junction had 11 bases not matched to a gene; V was cut back by 4 bases and J by 7 bases. Germline V gene lookup returns CDR1 SGHRS and CDR2 YFSETQ. The CDR3 totals 15 residues. Here the CDR3 reads CASSILGTGKIGYTF. The CDR3 nucleotides are TGCGCCAGCAGCATCCTCGGGACAGGGAAGATTGGCTACACCTTC.

V gene TRBV5-1 combines with J gene TRBJ2-2; D uncertain. The CDR3 has 16 amino acids. Germline V gene sequence: CDR1 SGHRS, CDR2 YFSETQ. V lost 1 base to trimming and J lost 6 bases, with 16 bases between them. CDR3 protein: CASSLLTAAYAGELFF. CDR3 DNA sequence: TGCGCCAGCAGCTTGCTAACAGCCGCCTACGCCGGGGAGCTGTTTTTT.

The rearrangement links TRBV3-1 (or the pseudogene TRBV3-2) to TRBJ1-2; tentative D call: TRBD1 (5 bases). Germline V CDR1 and CDR2: LGHDT, YNNKEL (reference sequence). V was trimmed by 2 bases and J by 4 bases, leaving 11 bases between them. This CDR3 comprises 14 residues. The DNA of the CDR3 is TGTGCCAGCAGCCAATCCGGGGGTTTCTATGGCTACACCTTC. It encodes CASSQSGGFYGYTF.

This clone was found once. The chain is built from TRBV7-2 and TRBJ2-5; perhaps TRBD2 as D (5 bases). The CDR3 is made up of 15 amino acids. Trimming removed 5 bases at V and 3 bases at J, with 16 bases between. The germline CDR1 and CDR2 sequences are SGHTA and FQGNSA. CDR3 coding DNA: TGTGCCAGCAGCCTCCCCCGGAGGCGAGAAGAGACCCAGTACTTC. This translates into CASSLPRRREETQYF.

The rearrangement uses TRBV28 and TRBJ2-7, with 8 bases aligning to TRBD1. This CDR3 contains 14 residues. With V trimmed by 6 bases and J by 0 bases, 4 bases remained unmatched. CDR1 is MDHEN and CDR2 is SYDVKM in the germline V gene. CDR3 nucleotide sequence: TGTGCCAGCAGAGTGGACAGGGTCTCCTACGAGCAGTACTTC. Protein product: CASRVDRVSYEQYF.

CDR3 in DNA: TGCGCCAGCAGCCAAGAAGGACTAGCGGGGCGCCCCGGGGAGCTGTTTTTT. Translating it yields CASSQEGLAGRPGELFF. The chain recombines TRBV4-1 with TRBJ2-2; 12 bases are a match to TRBD2. The CDR3 length is 17 residues. Germline V gene sequence: CDR1 MGHRA, CDR2 YSYEKL. Unmatched junction bases numbered 5, after V lost 0 bases and J lost 6 bases.

The chain couples TRBV3-1 (or the pseudogene TRBV3-2) to TRBJ2-1, with 10 positions matching TRBD1. Trimming at V came to 3 bases and at J to 3 bases, leaving 2 bases not matched to a gene. Germline V gene sequence: CDR1 LGHDT, CDR2 YNNKEL (reference sequence). This CDR3 is built from 15 residues. The CDR3 is CASSQGQGFYNEQFF. CDR3 nucleotides: TGTGCCAGCAGCCAGGGACAGGGGTTCTACAATGAGCAGTTCTTC.

This chain links TRBV12-3 or TRBV12-4 with TRBJ1-5; no clear D gene. V lost 6 bases and J 5 bases, leaving 8 bases between the germline ends. CDR3 size: 12 residues. CDR3 DNA sequence: TGTGCCAGCAGCCCAAATGATCAGCCCCAGCATTTT. It specifies CASSPNDQPQHF.

The rearrangement links TRBV28 to TRBJ2-3; 7 positions agree with TRBD2. The CDR3 length is 16 residues. Germline V CDR1 and CDR2: MDHEN, SYDVKM. J lost 4 bases, V lost 1 base, and 8 bases had no gene match. The CDR3 is CASSLFGGSGADTQYF. The CDR3, as DNA: TGTGCCAGCAGTTTATTTGGCGGGAGTGGCGCAGATACGCAGTATTTT.

The chain carries TRBV11-2 and TRBJ2-5; 13 bases align to TRBD2. With V trimmed by 5 bases and J by 1 base, 4 bases remained unmatched. The CDR3 contains 16 residues. CDR1 is SGHAT, CDR2 FQNNGV, per germline. CDR3 in amino acids: CASSPGLAGLQETQYF. DNA of the CDR3: TGTGCCAGCAGCCCGGGACTAGCGGGGCTCCAAGAGACCCAGTACTTC. Using reference TRBV11-2 and TRBJ2-5 for the parts outside the CDR3, the full variable domain is EAGVAQSPRYKIIEKRQSVAFWCNPISGHATLYWYQQILGQGPKLLIQFQNNGVVDDSQLPKDRFSAERLKGVDSTLKIQPAKLEDSAVYLCASSPGLAGLQETQYFGPGTRLLVL.

The gene calls are TRBV7-2 and TRBJ1-4; maybe TRBD1 (5 bases). Germline V lookup: CDR1 SGHTA, CDR2 FQGNSA. The CDR3 runs to 13 residues. With 3 bases removed from V and 7 bases from J, the gap between germline ends came to 9 bases. The CDR3 spells CASSLWQGEKLFF. The CDR3 nucleotides are TGTGCCAGCAGCTTGTGGCAGGGTGAAAAACTGTTTTTT.

The chain combines TRBV7-2 with TRBJ1-1; D is perhaps TRBD1 (6 bases). The CDR3 is 17 amino acids. The V gene lost 5 bases and the J gene lost 0 bases, with 19 bases spanning the gap. Per germline, CDR1 SGHTA and CDR2 FQGNSA. CDR3 sequence reads: CASSPRGGDLLNTEAFF. The CDR3 coding sequence is TGTGCCAGCAGCCCTAGGGGGGGGGACCTTTTGAACACTGAAGCTTTCTTT. The entire variable domain, with the rest obtained from reference TRBV7-2 and TRBJ1-1, is as follows: GAGVSQSPSNKVTEKGKDVELRCDPISGHTALYWYRQSLGQGLEFLIYFQGNSAPDKSGLPSDRFSAERTGGSVSTLTIQRTQQEDSAVYLCASSPRGGDLLNTEAFFGQGTRLTVV.

The chain employs TRBV6-5 and TRBJ1-1; unclear D gene. The germline V gene encodes CDR1 MNHEY and CDR2 SVGAGI. This CDR3 is 12 amino acids long. V was shortened by 6 bases and J by 0 bases, with 5 bases between the two germline ends. The CDR3, as DNA: TGTGCCAGCAGGACTCTGAACACTGAAGCTTTCTTT. Residues: CASRTLNTEAFF.

The chain employs TRBV7-6 and TRBJ1-1, with a weak D call TRBD1 (6 bases). This CDR3 is built from 16 residues. V lost 1 base to trimming and J lost 1 base, with 13 bases between them. Germline-derived CDR1 and CDR2 are SGHVS and FNYEAQ. CDR3 residues: CASSLGTASKNTEAFF. Here the CDR3 DNA reads TGTGCCAGCAGCTTAGGGACAGCTTCAAAGAACACTGAAGCTTTCTTT.